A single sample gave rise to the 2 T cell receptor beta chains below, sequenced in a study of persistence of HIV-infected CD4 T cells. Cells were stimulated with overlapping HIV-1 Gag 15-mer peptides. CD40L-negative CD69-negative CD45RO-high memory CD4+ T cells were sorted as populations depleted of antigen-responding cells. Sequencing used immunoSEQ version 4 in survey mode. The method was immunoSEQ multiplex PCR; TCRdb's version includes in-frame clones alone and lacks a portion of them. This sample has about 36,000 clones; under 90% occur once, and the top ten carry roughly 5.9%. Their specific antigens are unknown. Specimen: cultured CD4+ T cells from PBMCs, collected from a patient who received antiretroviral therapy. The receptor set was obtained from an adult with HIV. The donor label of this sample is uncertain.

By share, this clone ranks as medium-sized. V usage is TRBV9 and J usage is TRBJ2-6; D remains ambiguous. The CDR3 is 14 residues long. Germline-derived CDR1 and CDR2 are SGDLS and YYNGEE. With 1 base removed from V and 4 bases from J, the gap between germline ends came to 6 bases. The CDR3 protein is CASSVSSGANVLTF. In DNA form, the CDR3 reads TGTGCCAGCAGCGTAAGCTCCGGGGCCAACGTCCTGACTTTC.

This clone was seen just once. The DNA of the CDR3 is TGTGCCAGCGGACTAGCGGGTGTCTACGAGCAGTACTTC. Protein sequence: CASGLAGVYEQYF. The rearrangement joins TRBV5-4 to TRBJ2-7, with 11 nucleotides matching TRBD2. The V gene end was trimmed by 7 bases and the J gene end by 3 bases; junction bases not matched to a gene: 3. The CDR3 runs to 13 residues. The V gene's germline CDR1 is SGHNT and CDR2 YYREEE (reference sequence). Using reference TRBV5-4 and TRBJ2-7 for the parts outside the CDR3, the full variable domain is ETGVTQSPTHLIKTRGQQVTLRCSSQSGHNTVSWYQQALGQGPQFIFQYYREEENGRGNFPPRFSGLQFPNYSSELNVNALELDDSALYLCASGLAGVYEQYFGPGTRLTVT.